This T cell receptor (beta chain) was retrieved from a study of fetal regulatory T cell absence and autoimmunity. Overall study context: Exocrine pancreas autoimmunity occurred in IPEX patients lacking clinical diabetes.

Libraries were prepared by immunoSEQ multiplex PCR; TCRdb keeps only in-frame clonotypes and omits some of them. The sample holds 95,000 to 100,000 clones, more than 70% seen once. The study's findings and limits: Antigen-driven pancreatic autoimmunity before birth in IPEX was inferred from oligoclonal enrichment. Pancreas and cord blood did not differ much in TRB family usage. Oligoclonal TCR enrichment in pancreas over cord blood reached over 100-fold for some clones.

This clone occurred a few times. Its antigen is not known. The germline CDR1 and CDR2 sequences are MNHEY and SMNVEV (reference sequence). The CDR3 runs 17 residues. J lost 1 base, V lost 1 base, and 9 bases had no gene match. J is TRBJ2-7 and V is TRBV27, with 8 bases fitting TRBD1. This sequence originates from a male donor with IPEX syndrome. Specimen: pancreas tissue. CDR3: CASSLLIRTGLSYEQYF. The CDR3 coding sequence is TGTGCCAGCAGTTTATTGATTAGGACAGGGCTTTCCTACGAGCAGTACTTC.